Here is one T cell receptor beta chain with its context. Its antigen is not known. Researchers took RNA transcripts and amplified the TCR beta CDR3 regions from them. When the TCR CDR3 underwent first-round RT-PCR, the HTBI primer set was used. Via MiXCR, TCRdb re-called the multiplex PCR reads, giving one row per CDR3 protein. The sample includes fewer than 750,000 distinct CDR3 sequences, roughly 14% of them seen just once. This sample is drawn from a study of T cells in Graves' hyperthyroidism and ophthalmopathy. Study observations and caveats: Among thyroid clonotypes expanded above 0.001, most also appeared in blood.

This CDR3 is built from 13 residues. Germline V gene data show CDR1 as ENHRY and CDR2 as SYGVKD. Deletions cut 4 bases from V and 6 bases from J, with 9 bases between. Sequencing was performed on blood. This receptor was identified in a woman in her forties or fifties with Graves' ophthalmopathy. This chain uses TRBV10-3 with TRBJ1-4, with unresolved D. Here the CDR3 reads CAISGSVDEKLFF. The CDR3 bases are TGTGCCATCAGTGGGTCGGTTGATGAAAAACTGTTTTTT.